This T cell receptor beta chain came from a study of blood T cells in healthy people across ages. Study-level points and caveats: The long-lived group displayed more naive CD4+ cells, plus higher diversity, than the aged donors did.

There are a few counts of this clonotype. Antigen specificity is unknown. V lost 4 bases to trimming and J lost 0 bases, with 18 bases between them. The germline CDR1 and CDR2 sequences are SQVTM and ANQGSEA. CDR3 size: 16 residues. A second PCR of roughly 7 to 11 cycles used a sample-barcoded 5' primer and a J-beta primer mix. TCRdb called the 5' RACE reads again in MiXCR, with one record for every CDR3 protein. The sample records over a million distinct CDR3 sequences, 35% to 45% being singletons. Per sample, extraction of total RNA gave at least 5.5 micrograms in every case. Sequencing was done on a sample of blood. The chain couples TRBV29-1 to TRBJ1-1; D is possibly TRBD1 (5 bases). This receptor was obtained from a young woman in good health. The CDR3 bases are TGCAGCGTTGTGGGGACGGCGTCGGGGATGAACACTGAAGCTTTCTTT. Amino acids: CSVVGTASGMNTEAFF.